Sequencing of this T cell receptor beta chain was carried out in a study of identical twins. Findings and caveats of the study: Partial confounding of zero-insertion analyses by invariant MAIT and iNKT cells was possible. Excess sharing by twins proved weaker in beta out-of-frame sequences.

All donors comprised healthy Caucasians. TCRdb reprocessed the 5' RACE reads with MiXCR, giving one entry per CDR3 protein. The sample records hundreds of thousands of distinct CDR3 sequences, roughly 7% being singletons. This clonotype was seen at least ten times. Its specificity is not known. The data also belong to a second study, concerning yellow fever vaccine responses in identical twins.

This sequence originates from a woman between 18 and 30 years old in good health. Sequenced input: memory (CD45RO+) T cells sorted from blood.

The CDR3 reads CASSPGTSRNTGELFF. As DNA, the CDR3 is TGTGCCAGCAGCCCGGGGACTAGCCGGAACACCGGGGAGCTGTTTTTT. J is TRBJ2-2 and V is TRBV7-3; 9 bases match TRBD2. CDR3 length: 16 amino acids. J lost 1 base, V lost 5 bases, and 5 bases had no gene match. The germline CDR1 and CDR2 sequences are SGHTA and FQGTGA.